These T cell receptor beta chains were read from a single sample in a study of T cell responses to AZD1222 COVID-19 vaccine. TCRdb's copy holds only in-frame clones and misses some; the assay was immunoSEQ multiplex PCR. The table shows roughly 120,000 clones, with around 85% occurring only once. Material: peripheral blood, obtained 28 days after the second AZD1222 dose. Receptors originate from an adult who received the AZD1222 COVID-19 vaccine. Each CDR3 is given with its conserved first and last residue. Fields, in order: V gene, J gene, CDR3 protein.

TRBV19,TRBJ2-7,CASSYDRASYEQYF
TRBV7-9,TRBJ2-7,CASSLVTGSYEQYF
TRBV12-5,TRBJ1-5,CASGQTGYSNQPQHF
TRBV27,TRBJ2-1,CASRSGGGLMQFF
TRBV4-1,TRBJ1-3,CASSQEGGQGFTGNTIYF
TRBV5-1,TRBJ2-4,CASSLGTSGGIAKNIQYF
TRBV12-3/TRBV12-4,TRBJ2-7,CASSFVGEQYF
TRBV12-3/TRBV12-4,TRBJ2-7,CASSFIFPEQYF
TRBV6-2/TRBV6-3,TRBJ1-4,CASSYNGERAATNEKLFF
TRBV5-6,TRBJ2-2,CASSLAQGVGNTGELFF
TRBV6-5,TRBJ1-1,CASSHQDPNTEAFF
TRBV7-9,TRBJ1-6,CASSLVRATNDSPLHF
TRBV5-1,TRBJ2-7,CASSLTTGGLSEQYF
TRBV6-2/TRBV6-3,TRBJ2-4,CASSYSLGQQAKNIQYF
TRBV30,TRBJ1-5,CAWSLSDRGRLNQPQHF
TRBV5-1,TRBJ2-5,CASSLAVRQETQYF